The clone carrying this TCR beta chain was found once. Profiling relied on immunoSEQ multiplex PCR, and the TCRdb table lists in-frame clones only, not all of them. The table includes approximately 220,000 clones, roughly 90% detected once. These data are taken from a study of blood T cell repertoires in COVID-19. Living in 20 to 30 US areas, the participants were between roughly 18 and 90 years of age. The origin of this receptor is a man aged 30 to 45 who had been exposed to COVID-19. Specimen: PBMCs or T cells enriched from blood (not recorded which).

The CDR3 DNA reads TGTGCCAGCAGTTACGAACTAGCGGGGGGGCTTAGTTTCTTC. Translation: CASSYELAGGLSFF. This chain connects TRBV7-2 to TRBJ2-1; 13 bases are a match to TRBD2. V was clipped by 6 bases and J by 16 bases; unmatched bases: 12. The germline V gene has CDR1 SGHTA and CDR2 FQGNSA. CDR3 length equals 14 residues.